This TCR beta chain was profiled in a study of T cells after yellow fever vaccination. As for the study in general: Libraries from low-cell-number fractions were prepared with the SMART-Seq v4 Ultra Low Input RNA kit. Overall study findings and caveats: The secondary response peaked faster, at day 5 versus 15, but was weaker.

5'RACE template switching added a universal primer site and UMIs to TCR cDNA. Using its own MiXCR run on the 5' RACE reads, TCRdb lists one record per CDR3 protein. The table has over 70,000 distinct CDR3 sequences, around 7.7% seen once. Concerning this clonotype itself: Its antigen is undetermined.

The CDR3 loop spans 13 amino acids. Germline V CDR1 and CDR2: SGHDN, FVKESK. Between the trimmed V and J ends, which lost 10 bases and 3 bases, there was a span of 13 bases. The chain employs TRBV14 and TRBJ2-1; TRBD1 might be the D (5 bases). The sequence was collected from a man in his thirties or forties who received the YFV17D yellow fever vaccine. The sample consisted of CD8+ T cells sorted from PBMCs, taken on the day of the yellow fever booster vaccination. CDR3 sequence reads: CATVGPNYNEQFF. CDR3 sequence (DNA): TGTGCCACCGTGGGGCCTAACTACAATGAGCAGTTCTTC.